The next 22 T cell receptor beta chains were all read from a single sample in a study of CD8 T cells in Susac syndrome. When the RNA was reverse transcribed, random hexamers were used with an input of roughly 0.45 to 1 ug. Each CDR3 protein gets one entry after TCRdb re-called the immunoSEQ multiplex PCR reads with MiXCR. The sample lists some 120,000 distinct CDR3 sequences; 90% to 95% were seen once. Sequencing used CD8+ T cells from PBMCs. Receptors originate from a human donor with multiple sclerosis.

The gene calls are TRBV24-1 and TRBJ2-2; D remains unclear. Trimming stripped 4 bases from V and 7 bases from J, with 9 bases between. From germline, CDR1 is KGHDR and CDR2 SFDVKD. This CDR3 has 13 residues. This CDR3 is CATSDTLFGELFF. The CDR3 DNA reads TGTGCCACCAGTGACACCCTCTTCGGGGAGCTGTTTTTT.

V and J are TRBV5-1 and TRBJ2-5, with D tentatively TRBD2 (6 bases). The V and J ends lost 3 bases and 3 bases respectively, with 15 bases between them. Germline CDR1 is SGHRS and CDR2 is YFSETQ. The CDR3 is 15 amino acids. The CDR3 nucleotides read TGCGCCAGCAGCTCTCCTCTAGCGTCCAAAGAGACCCAGTACTTC. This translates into CASSSPLASKETQYF. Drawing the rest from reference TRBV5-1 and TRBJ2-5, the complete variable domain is KAGVTQTPRYLIKTRGQQVTLSCSPISGHRSVSWYQQTPGQGLQFLFEYFSETQRNKGNFPGRFSGRQFSNSRSEMNVSTLELGDSALYLCASSSPLASKETQYFGPGTRLLVL.

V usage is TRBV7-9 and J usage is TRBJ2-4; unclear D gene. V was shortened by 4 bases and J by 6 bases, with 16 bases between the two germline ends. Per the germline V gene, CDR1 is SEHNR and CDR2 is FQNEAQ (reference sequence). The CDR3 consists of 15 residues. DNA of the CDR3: TGTGCCAGCAGCTACTCTTTAGGTCTCCGAAACATTCAGTACTTC. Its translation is CASSYSLGLRNIQYF.

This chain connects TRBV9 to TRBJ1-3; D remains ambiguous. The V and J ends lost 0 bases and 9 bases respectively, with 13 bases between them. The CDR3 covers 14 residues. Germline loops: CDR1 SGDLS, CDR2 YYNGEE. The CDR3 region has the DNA TGTGCCAGCAGCGTAGGCCCCGCTCCGGGCACCATATATTTT. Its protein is CASSVGPAPGTIYF.

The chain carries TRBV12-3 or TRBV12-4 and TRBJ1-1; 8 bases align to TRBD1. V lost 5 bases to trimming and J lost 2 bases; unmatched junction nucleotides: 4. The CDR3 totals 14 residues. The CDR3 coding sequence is TGTGCCAGCAGTGGGACAGGTTACAACACTGAAGCTTTCTTT. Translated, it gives CASSGTGYNTEAFF.

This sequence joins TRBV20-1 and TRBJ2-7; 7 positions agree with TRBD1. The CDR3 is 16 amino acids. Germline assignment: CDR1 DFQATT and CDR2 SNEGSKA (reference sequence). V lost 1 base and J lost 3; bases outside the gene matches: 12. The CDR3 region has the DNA TGCAGTGCTAGAGGGACAGGCGACCTCCTCCTCTACGAGCAGTACTTC. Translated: CSARGTGDLLLYEQYF.

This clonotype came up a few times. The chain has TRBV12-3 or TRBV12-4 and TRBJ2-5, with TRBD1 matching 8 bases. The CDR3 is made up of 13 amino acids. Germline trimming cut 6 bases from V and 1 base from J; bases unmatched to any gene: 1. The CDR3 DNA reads TGTGCCAGCAGGGGGACAGGCCAAGAGACCCAGTACTTC. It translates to CASRGTGQETQYF.

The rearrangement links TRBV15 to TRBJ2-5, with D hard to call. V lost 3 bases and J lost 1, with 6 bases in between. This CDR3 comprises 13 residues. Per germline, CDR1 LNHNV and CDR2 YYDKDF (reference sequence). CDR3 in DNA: TGTGCCACCAGCAGCCTGGCCCAAGAGACCCAGTACTTC. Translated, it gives CATSSLAQETQYF.

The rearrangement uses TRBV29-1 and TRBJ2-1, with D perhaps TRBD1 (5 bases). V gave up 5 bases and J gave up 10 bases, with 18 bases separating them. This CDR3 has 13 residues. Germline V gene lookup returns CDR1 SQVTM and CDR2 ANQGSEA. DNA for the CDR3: TGCAGCGTTCTAGTCCTTCCCAACAGGGAGCAGTTCTTC. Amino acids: CSVLVLPNREQFF.

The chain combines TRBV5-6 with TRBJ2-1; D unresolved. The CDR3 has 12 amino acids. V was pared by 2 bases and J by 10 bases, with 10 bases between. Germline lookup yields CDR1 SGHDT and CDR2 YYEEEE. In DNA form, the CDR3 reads TGTGCCAGCAGCTTTTCACAGAGAGAGCAGTTCTTC. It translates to CASSFSQREQFF.

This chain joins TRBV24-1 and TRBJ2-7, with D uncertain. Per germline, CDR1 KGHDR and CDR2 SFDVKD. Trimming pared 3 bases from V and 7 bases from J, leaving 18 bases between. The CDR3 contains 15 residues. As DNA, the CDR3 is TGTGCCACCAGTGATCTGGCCAGCCGCAGTAAGGAGCAGTACTTC. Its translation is CATSDLASRSKEQYF.

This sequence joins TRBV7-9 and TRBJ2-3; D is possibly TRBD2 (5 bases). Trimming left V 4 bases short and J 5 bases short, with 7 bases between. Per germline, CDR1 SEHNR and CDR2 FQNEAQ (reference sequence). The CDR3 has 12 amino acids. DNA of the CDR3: TGTGCCAGCAGCTCAGAGGGAGATACGCAGTATTTT. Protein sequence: CASSSEGDTQYF.

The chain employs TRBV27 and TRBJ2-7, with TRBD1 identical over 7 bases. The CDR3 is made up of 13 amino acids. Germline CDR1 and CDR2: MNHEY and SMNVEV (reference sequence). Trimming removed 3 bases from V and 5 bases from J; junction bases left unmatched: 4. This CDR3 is CASSLTGFHEQYF. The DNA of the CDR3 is TGTGCCAGCAGTTTGACAGGGTTTCACGAGCAGTACTTC.

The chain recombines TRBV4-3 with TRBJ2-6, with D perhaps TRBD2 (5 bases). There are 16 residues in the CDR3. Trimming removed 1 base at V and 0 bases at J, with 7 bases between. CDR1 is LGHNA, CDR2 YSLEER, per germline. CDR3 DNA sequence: TGCGCCAGCAGCCAAGTGGCGGGCTCTGGGGCCAACGTCCTGACTTTC. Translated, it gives CASSQVAGSGANVLTF.

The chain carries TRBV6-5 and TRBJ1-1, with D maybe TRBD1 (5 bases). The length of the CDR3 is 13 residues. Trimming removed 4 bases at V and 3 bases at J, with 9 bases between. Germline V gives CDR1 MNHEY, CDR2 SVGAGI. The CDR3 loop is CASSLTVDTEAFF. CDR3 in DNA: TGTGCCAGCAGTTTGACAGTAGACACTGAAGCTTTCTTT.

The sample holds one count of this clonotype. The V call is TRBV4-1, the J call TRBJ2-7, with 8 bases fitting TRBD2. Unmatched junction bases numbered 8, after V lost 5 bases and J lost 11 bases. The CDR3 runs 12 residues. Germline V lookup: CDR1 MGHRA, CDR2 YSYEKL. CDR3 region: CASSNLAGPEYF. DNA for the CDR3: TGCGCCAGCAGCAATTTAGCGGGACCGGAGTACTTC.

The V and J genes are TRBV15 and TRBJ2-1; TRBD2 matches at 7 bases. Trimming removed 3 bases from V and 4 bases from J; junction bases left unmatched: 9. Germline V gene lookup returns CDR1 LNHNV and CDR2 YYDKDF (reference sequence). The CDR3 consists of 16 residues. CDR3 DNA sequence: TGTGCCACCAGCAGGGGAGGGAGCGGGCAATACAATGAGCAGTTCTTC. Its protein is CATSRGGSGQYNEQFF. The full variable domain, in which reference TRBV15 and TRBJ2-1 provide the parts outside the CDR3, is DAMVIQNPRYQVTQFGKPVTLSCSQTLNHNVMYWYQQKSSQAPKLLFHYYDKDFNNEADTPDNFQSRRPNTSFCFLDIRSPGLGDTAMYLCATSRGGSGQYNEQFFGPGTRLTVL.

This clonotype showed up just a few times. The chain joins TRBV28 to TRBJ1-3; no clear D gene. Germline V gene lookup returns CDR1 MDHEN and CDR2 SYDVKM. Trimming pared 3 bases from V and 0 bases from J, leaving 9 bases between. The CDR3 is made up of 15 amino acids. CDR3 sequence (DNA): TGTGCCAGCAGTTTTATTGGATTCTCTGGAAACACCATATATTTT. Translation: CASSFIGFSGNTIYF.

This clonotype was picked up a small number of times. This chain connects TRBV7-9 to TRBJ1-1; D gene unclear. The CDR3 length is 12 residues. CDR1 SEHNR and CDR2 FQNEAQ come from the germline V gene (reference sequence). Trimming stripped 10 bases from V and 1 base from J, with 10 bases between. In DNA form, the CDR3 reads TGTGCCACCCTTGAAGGGAACACTGAAGCTTTCTTT. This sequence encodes CATLEGNTEAFF. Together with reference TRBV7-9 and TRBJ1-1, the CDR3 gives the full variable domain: DTGVSQNPRHKITKRGQNVTFRCDPISEHNRLYWYRQTLGQGPEFLTYFQNEAQLEKSRLLSDRFSAERPKGSFSTLEIQRTEQGDSAMYLCATLEGNTEAFFGQGTRLTVV.

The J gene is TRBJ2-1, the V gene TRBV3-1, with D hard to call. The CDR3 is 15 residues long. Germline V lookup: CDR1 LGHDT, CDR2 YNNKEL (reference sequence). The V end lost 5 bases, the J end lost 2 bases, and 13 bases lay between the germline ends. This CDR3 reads CASSGAPTPYNEQFF. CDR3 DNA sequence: TGTGCCAGCAGCGGTGCACCGACCCCCTACAATGAGCAGTTCTTC.

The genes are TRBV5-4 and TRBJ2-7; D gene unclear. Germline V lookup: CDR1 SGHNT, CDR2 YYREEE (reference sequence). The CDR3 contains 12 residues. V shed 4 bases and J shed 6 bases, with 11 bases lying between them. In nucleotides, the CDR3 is TGTGCCAGCAGCGCTGATGGGATCGAGCAGTACTTC. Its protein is CASSADGIEQYF.

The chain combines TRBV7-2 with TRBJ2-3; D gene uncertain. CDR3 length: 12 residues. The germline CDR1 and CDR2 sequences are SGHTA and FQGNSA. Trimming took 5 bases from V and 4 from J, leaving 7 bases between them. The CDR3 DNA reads TGTGCCAGCAGCCTAATCGCAGATACGCAGTATTTT. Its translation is CASSLIADTQYF.